A selection of T cell receptor beta chains follows, all from one sample in a study of T cell repertoires in cytomegalovirus infection. TCRdb analysed the reads with MiXCR anew, one entry per CDR3 protein. The sample includes just under 550,000 distinct CDR3 sequences, about a quarter of them seen just once. Sample: PBMCs. The receptors derive from a human donor in good health (CMV status not recorded). Some clones in this sample may be carry-over from other donors' samples. CDR3s leave out the opening cysteine and the closing phenylalanine or tryptophan.

J	V	CDR3
TRBJ1-3	TRBV19	ASSQQISGNTIY
TRBJ2-1	TRBV20-1	SALDSYNNEQF
TRBJ1-4	TRBV28	AGGQGYEKLF
TRBJ1-4	TRBV27	ASSRTGQGEKLF
TRBJ2-2	TRBV7-9	ASSLPRGLSTGELF
TRBJ2-3	TRBV10-3	AISEPRTGGATDTQY
TRBJ2-2	TRBV12-5	ASGLVQTLYTGELF
TRBJ2-1	TRBV11-2	ASSRVTSGLLYNEQF
TRBJ2-1	TRBV19	ASSPKTGAVYNEQF
TRBJ2-3	TRBV6-2/TRBV6-3	ASRLVANTQY
TRBJ2-3	TRBV6-2/TRBV6-3	ASSNWIATDTQY
TRBJ2-6	TRBV5-5	ASSFGETGANVLT
TRBJ1-5	TRBV18	ASSGMGRGYQPQH
TRBJ2-5	TRBV27	ASSLFLGGETQY
TRBJ1-5	TRBV12-3/TRBV12-4	ASSLGVTARNDNQPQH
TRBJ2-5	TRBV23-1	ASSHGTGLLQETQY
TRBJ1-2	TRBV20-1	SAEDSDGYT
TRBJ1-5	TRBV19	ASSLPIRAASGRQPQH
TRBJ1-4	TRBV2	ASSGGLRTNEKLF
TRBJ2-3	TRBV5-1	ASSFRAGGSTDTQY
TRBJ1-5	TRBV6-2/TRBV6-3	ASGAGGENNQPQH
TRBJ2-1	TRBV19	ASSRMLGSYNEQF
TRBJ2-1	TRBV7-9	ASSKGLAGGSWLNEQF
TRBJ1-6	TRBV6-5	ASSQRRFNSPLH
TRBJ2-2	TRBV12-3/TRBV12-4	ASSSDYTGELF
TRBJ1-2	TRBV30	AWSVYPTRANYGYT
TRBJ2-5	TRBV18	ASSPFGALRQETQY
TRBJ2-5	TRBV7-2	ASSNRQGRETQY
TRBJ1-2	TRBV28	ASSSPDSYGYT
TRBJ2-1	TRBV9	ASSPRLAGTGKAPYNEQF
TRBJ2-5	TRBV7-3	ASSAPTSRETQY
TRBJ2-1	TRBV29-1	SVEEGVFEQF
TRBJ2-5	TRBV7-2	ASSSLGLGETQY
TRBJ2-7	TRBV7-6	ASSYGRGRLAGAFYEQY
TRBJ1-5	TRBV7-2	ASSFGQGAGQPQH
TRBJ2-3	TRBV7-9	ASRYPGQGQADTQY
TRBJ2-5	TRBV15	ATSRTDPSQETQY
TRBJ2-5	TRBV7-6	ASSLAGTAAETQY
TRBJ1-2	TRBV6-2/TRBV6-3	ASSTRGGPNYGYT
TRBJ1-5	TRBV12-3/TRBV12-4	ASSFGQWGPNQPQH
TRBJ2-7	TRBV18	ASSPSKGAYEQY
TRBJ2-2	TRBV2	ASSEGLSAGELF
TRBJ2-7	TRBV29-1	SVRRDSSYEQY
TRBJ1-1	TRBV2	ASMTNTEAF
TRBJ2-4	TRBV7-2	ASSLARVRQNIQY
TRBJ2-2	TRBV7-2	ASSLALAGNTGELF
TRBJ1-5	TRBV2	ASSVRAGGAQPQH
TRBJ1-5	TRBV7-9	ASSLATGGNQPQH
TRBJ1-1	TRBV7-3	ASSRGQGRTEAF
TRBJ2-3	TRBV11-3	ASSPWTSRSQEPTDTQY